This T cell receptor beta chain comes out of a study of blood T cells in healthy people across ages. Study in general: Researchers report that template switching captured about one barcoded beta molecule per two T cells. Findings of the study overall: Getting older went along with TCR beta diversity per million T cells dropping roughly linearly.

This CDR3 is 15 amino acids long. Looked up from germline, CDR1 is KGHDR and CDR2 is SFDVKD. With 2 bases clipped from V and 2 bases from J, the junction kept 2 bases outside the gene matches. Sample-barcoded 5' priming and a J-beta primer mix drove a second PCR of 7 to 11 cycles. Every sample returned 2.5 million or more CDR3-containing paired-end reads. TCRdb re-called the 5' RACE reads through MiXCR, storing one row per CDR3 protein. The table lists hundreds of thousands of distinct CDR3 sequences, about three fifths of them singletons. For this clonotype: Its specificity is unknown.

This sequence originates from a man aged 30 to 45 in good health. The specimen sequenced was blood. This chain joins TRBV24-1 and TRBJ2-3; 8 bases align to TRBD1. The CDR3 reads CATSDSRGHTDTQYF. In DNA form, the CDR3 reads TGTGCCACCAGTGATTCCAGGGGGCACACAGATACGCAGTATTTT.